These 6 T cell receptor beta chains share one sample of origin, sequenced in a study of OX40 agonist ivuxolimab in advanced cancers. Generated by immunoSEQ multiplex PCR, the TCRdb table keeps only in-frame clones and is missing some. The sample records 20,000 to 25,000 clones, around three quarters being singletons. The sequencing here drew on CD4+ or CD8+ T cells sorted from blood, taken in a trial of the OX40 agonist ivuxolimab. The receptors stem from an adult with an advanced solid tumor such as melanoma, head and neck, liver or kidney cancer.

The chain carries TRBV6-5 and TRBJ2-7; TRBD1 aligns across 7 bases. The junction had 3 bases not matched to a gene; V was cut back by 10 bases and J by 0 bases. The germline CDR1 and CDR2 sequences are MNHEY and SVGAGI. The CDR3 loop spans 12 amino acids. The CDR3 here is CATHRGSYEQYF. CDR3 coding DNA: TGTGCCACCCACAGGGGCTCCTACGAGCAGTACTTC.

V usage is TRBV4-1 and J usage is TRBJ2-2; D is unclear. CDR3 length: 16 amino acids. Germline values: CDR1 MGHRA, CDR2 YSYEKL. V shed 5 bases and J shed 2 bases, with 15 bases lying between them. The CDR3 bases are TGCGCCAGCAGCAAAAACGGATACCTAAACACCGGGGAGCTGTTTTTT. Its protein is CASSKNGYLNTGELFF.

Of note for this clone: An end of the junction does not agree with germline; a read error may underlie this. J is TRBJ1-2 and V is TRBV6-6; D gene uncertain. The CDR3 spans 14 residues. Germline V CDR1 and CDR2: MNHNY, SVGAGI (reference sequence). Here the CDR3 reads CASSYFPSGSGYAF. The DNA for the CDR3 is TGTGCCAGCAGTTATTTTCCTTCTGGGAGCGGCTACGCCTTC.

V gene TRBV27 combines with J gene TRBJ1-2, with D unclear. The CDR3 is 11 residues long. In germline, CDR1 is MNHEY, CDR2 SMNVEV (reference sequence). V lost 8 bases, J lost 5 bases, and 9 bases lay in between. The CDR3 DNA reads TGTGCCAGCCCGCGAGGATATGGCTACACCTTC. It translates to CASPRGYGYTF.

The chain combines TRBV5-5 with TRBJ1-2, with 11 bases aligning to TRBD1. Trimming took 4 bases from V and 1 from J; bases not matched to a gene: 9. The CDR3 runs to 17 residues. Germline CDR1 reads SGHKS; CDR2 reads YYEKEE (reference sequence). The CDR3 DNA sequence: TGTGCCAGCAGCCCTCGGACAGGGGGCGCACGTAACTATGGCTACACCTTC. It translates to CASSPRTGGARNYGYTF.

The chain recombines TRBV7-9 with TRBJ1-2; D gene uncertain. V gave up 5 bases and J gave up 8 bases, with 15 bases separating them. The CDR3 covers 13 residues. From germline, CDR1 is SEHNR and CDR2 FQNEAQ (reference sequence). This chain's CDR3 is CASSPDTPGGYTF. The CDR3, as DNA: TGTGCCAGCAGCCCCGACACGCCCGGAGGCTACACCTTC. Full variable domain (missing parts from reference TRBV7-9 and TRBJ1-2): DTGVSQNPRHKITKRGQNVTFRCDPISEHNRLYWYRQTLGQGPEFLTYFQNEAQLEKSRLLSDRFSAERPKGSFSTLEIQRTEQGDSAMYLCASSPDTPGGYTFGSGTRLTVV.